What follows are 21 T cell receptor beta chains derived from one specimen sequenced in a study of T-cell reconstitution after alpha-beta-depleted transplantation in children. As it was prepared, the TCRbeta library received unique molecular identifiers. MiXCR was run by TCRdb on the PCR reads, yielding one entry per CDR3 protein. Of approximately 110,000 distinct CDR3 sequences listed, around a tenth are singletons. This material consisted of PBMCs, taken before TCRalphabeta/CD19-depleted stem cell transplant. The source is a boy aged 2-15 years with acute lymphoblastic leukemia, due to receive a stem cell transplant.

In this sample, this clonotype turned up many times. The rearrangement joins TRBV18 to TRBJ2-7, with 14 bases lining up with TRBD2. Germline assignment: CDR1 KGHSH and CDR2 LQKENI. The ends lost 3 bases at V and 4 bases at J; junction bases unmatched: 5. There are 16 residues in the CDR3. The chain's CDR3 is CASSPGLAGELYEQYF. The CDR3 nucleotides are TGTGCCAGCTCACCGGGACTAGCGGGAGAGTTGTACGAGCAGTACTTC.

This rearrangement joins TRBV13 to TRBJ2-3; D perhaps matches TRBD1 (6 bases). Per germline, CDR1 PRHDT and CDR2 FYEKMQ (reference sequence). With 2 bases removed from V and 1 base from J, the gap between germline ends came to 13 bases. The CDR3 is made up of 16 amino acids. The CDR3 here is CASSLSNRVGTDTQYF. Written as DNA, the CDR3 is TGTGCCAGCAGCTTAAGTAACAGGGTGGGCACAGATACGCAGTATTTT. Together with reference TRBV13 and TRBJ2-3, the CDR3 gives the full variable domain: AAGVIQSPRHLIKEKRETATLKCYPIPRHDTVYWYQQGPGQDPQFLISFYEKMQSDKGSIPDRFSAQQFSDYHSELNMSSLELGDSALYFCASSLSNRVGTDTQYFGPGTRLTVL.

Regarding this clonotype: A much larger clone differs by one base, so this may be a read error. The CDR3, as DNA: TGTGCCAGCATTTTAATGACAGATACGCAGTATTTT. Translating gives CASILMTDTQYF. V gene TRBV12-3 or TRBV12-4 combines with J gene TRBJ2-3, with D uncertain. CDR3 length equals 12 residues.

This clonotype was seen a handful of times. The chain has TRBV14 and TRBJ2-2, with 7 bases fitting TRBD1. The CDR3 consists of 17 residues. CDR1 SGHDN and CDR2 FVKESK come from the germline V gene. Trimming cost V 0 bases and J 6 bases; bases outside gene matches: 10. Here the CDR3 DNA reads TGTGCCAGCAGCCAAGATACCGACAGGGCTGTCGCCGGGGAGCTGTTTTTT. Its protein product is CASSQDTDRAVAGELFF.

The V and J genes are TRBV9 and TRBJ1-2; D remains unclear. Between the trimmed V and J ends, which lost 1 base and 0 bases, there was a span of 25 bases. This CDR3 has 20 residues. Germline loops: CDR1 SGDLS, CDR2 YYNGEE. The CDR3 here is CASSVNPDGRIQLANYGYTF. The CDR3 DNA follows: TGTGCCAGCAGCGTAAACCCGGACGGCCGGATTCAACTAGCTAACTATGGCTACACCTTC.

The rearrangement joins TRBV12-3 or TRBV12-4 to TRBJ2-7, with 10 bases aligning to TRBD1. V was clipped by 5 bases and J by 3 bases; unmatched bases: 10. This CDR3 has 16 amino acids. CDR3 in amino acids: CASSLTGGARHYEQYF. The CDR3 DNA reads as TGTGCCAGCAGTCTGACAGGGGGCGCGCGTCACTACGAGCAGTACTTC.

This clonotype turned up a few times. J is TRBJ2-1 and V is TRBV2; the D gene is possibly TRBD2 (6 bases). The germline V gene has CDR1 SNHLY and CDR2 FYNNEI. This CDR3 spans 18 amino acids. V was pared by 5 bases and J by 4 bases, with 24 bases between. The chain's CDR3 is CASSPIPHRGGTYNEQFF. CDR3 nucleotides: TGTGCCAGCAGTCCTATACCCCACCGGGGCGGGACTTACAATGAGCAGTTCTTC.

This clonotype was counted ten times or more. The chain combines TRBV4-1 with TRBJ2-5, with D unclear. Trimming cost V 0 bases and J 0 bases, with 8 bases left between them. This CDR3 has 15 residues. In germline, CDR1 is MGHRA, CDR2 YSYEKL. The CDR3 nucleotides are TGCGCCAGCAGCCAAGATCGAGCGTACCAAGAGACCCAGTACTTC. Protein sequence: CASSQDRAYQETQYF.

This rearrangement joins TRBV3-1 to TRBJ2-3; D uncertain. Trimming stripped 5 bases from V and 6 bases from J, with 6 bases between. Germline V CDR1 and CDR2: LGHDT, YNNKEL (reference sequence). CDR3 length: 11 residues. CDR3 in amino acids: CASSERDTQYF. The CDR3, as DNA: TGTGCCAGCAGCGAGCGTGATACGCAGTATTTT.

The genes are TRBV7-9 and TRBJ2-1, with 7 bases matching TRBD1. The CDR3 runs 16 residues. CDR1 and CDR2 from the germline V gene are SEHNR and FQNEAQ (reference sequence). V shed 0 bases, J shed 4 bases, and the junction held 6 bases outside the gene matches. The CDR3 DNA reads as TGTGCCAGCAGCTTAGCAGGGGGCCTAAGTTACAATGAGCAGTTCTTC. Its translation is CASSLAGGLSYNEQFF.

This chain joins TRBV11-2 and TRBJ2-2, with D tentatively TRBD1 or TRBD2 (5 bases each). The CDR3 runs to 16 residues. Germline V gene data show CDR1 as SGHAT and CDR2 as FQNNGV. The V end was cut by 3 bases, the J end by 8 bases, with 19 bases between. The CDR3 DNA reads TGTGCCAGCAGCTTTGACCGGGGCCACCCCGGGGGGGAGCTGTTTTTT. It specifies CASSFDRGHPGGELFF.

This clonotype was detected ten times or more. The rearrangement links TRBV5-1 to TRBJ2-5; 7 bases match TRBD1. This CDR3 is 16 amino acids long. V gave up 3 bases and J gave up 7 bases; unmatched junction bases: 15. CDR1 and CDR2 (germline): SGHRS, YFSETQ. The CDR3 protein is CASSSSEGTAGGTQYF. The CDR3 DNA reads as TGCGCCAGCAGCTCATCTGAGGGGACAGCCGGAGGGACCCAGTACTTC.

This clonotype appeared a few times. This chain connects TRBV3-1 to TRBJ2-7; TRBD1 agrees at 8 bases. Trimming cost V 1 base and J 9 bases; bases outside gene matches: 5. Germline assignment: CDR1 LGHDT and CDR2 YNNKEL (reference sequence). This CDR3 is 13 amino acids long. CDR3 region: CASSQGSTGGQYF. The CDR3 DNA follows: TGTGCCAGCAGCCAAGGATCCACAGGGGGGCAGTACTTC.

This clonotype has a count of ten or more. This chain links TRBV20-1 with TRBJ2-1; TRBD2 might be the D (6 bases). This CDR3 region has 17 residues. V lost 6 bases and J 4 bases, leaving 25 bases between the germline ends. Germline CDR1 and CDR2: DFQATT and SNEGSKA (reference sequence). In nucleotides, the CDR3 is TGCAGTGCCCATCGAGCAGGAGGGTCCTCCCGGTACAATGAGCAGTTCTTC. Translation: CSAHRAGGSSRYNEQFF.

The V call is TRBV5-1, the J call TRBJ2-7; possibly TRBD1 or TRBD2 for D (5 bases each). The CDR3 length is 15 residues. V was clipped by 0 bases and J by 2 bases, with 12 bases between them. Germline V gene data show CDR1 as SGHRS and CDR2 as YFSETQ. CDR3: CASSLAPSGPYEQYF. The CDR3 nucleotides are TGCGCCAGCAGCTTGGCCCCATCGGGGCCCTACGAGCAGTACTTC.

This clonotype was counted a few times. The chain employs TRBV6-2 or TRBV6-3 and TRBJ2-3; D gene ambiguous. V was clipped by 5 bases and J by 2 bases, with 5 bases between them. The germline gives CDR1 MNHEY, CDR2 SVGEGT. The CDR3 is 12 residues long. The CDR3 region is CASSKLTDTQYF. The CDR3 bases are TGTGCCAGCAGTAAGCTCACAGATACGCAGTATTTT.

This clonotype was counted ten times or more. V gene TRBV5-1 combines with J gene TRBJ1-1; 7 nucleotides line up with TRBD1. This CDR3 has 15 amino acids. The junction had 8 bases not matched to a gene; V was cut back by 3 bases and J by 3 bases. The germline V gene encodes CDR1 SGHRS and CDR2 YFSETQ. CDR3 region: CASSWDRQTHTEAFF. CDR3 sequence (DNA): TGCGCCAGCAGCTGGGACAGACAAACTCACACTGAAGCTTTCTTT.

This clonotype was observed at least ten times. The chain has TRBV20-1 and TRBJ1-5; maybe TRBD1 (5 bases). Per the germline V gene, CDR1 is DFQATT and CDR2 is SNEGSKA (reference sequence). The CDR3 length is 13 residues. V shed 5 bases and J shed 4 bases, with 12 bases lying between them. The CDR3 is CSAAGGVNQPQHF. The CDR3 DNA is TGCAGTGCTGCGGGAGGGGTTAATCAGCCCCAGCATTTT.

V and J are TRBV3-1 and TRBJ2-1; D gene unclear. The V and J ends lost 0 bases and 8 bases respectively, with 26 bases between them. The CDR3 is 19 residues long. Germline V CDR1 and CDR2: LGHDT, YNNKEL (reference sequence). Here the CDR3 reads CASSQDLVLRRTQKDEQFF. The CDR3 DNA reads TGTGCCAGCAGCCAAGATCTTGTGTTGAGGCGGACCCAAAAGGATGAGCAGTTCTTC.

This clonotype has more than one count but fewer than ten. The V and J genes are TRBV20-1 and TRBJ1-1; D not resolved. The CDR3 consists of 16 residues. From germline, CDR1 is DFQATT and CDR2 SNEGSKA (reference sequence). V was clipped by 0 bases and J by 0 bases, with 14 bases between them. The CDR3 loop reads CSARDLGSSMNTEAFF. The CDR3 DNA follows: TGCAGTGCTAGAGATCTAGGAAGTTCCATGAACACTGAAGCTTTCTTT.

The chain joins TRBV27 to TRBJ2-2, with TRBD2 matching 16 bases. The J segment lost 5 bases and the V segment lost 3 bases, leaving 12 bases of the junction unmatched. From germline, CDR1 is MNHEY and CDR2 SMNVEV (reference sequence). There are 20 residues in the CDR3. The CDR3 coding sequence is TGTGCCAGCAGTTTTGCGTCCGGGACTAGCGGGAGGGTACGGACCGGGGAGCTGTTTTTT. Amino acids: CASSFASGTSGRVRTGELFF.